Listed here is a single T cell receptor (beta chain). This clonotype was seen many times. The specificity of this receptor is unknown. Per-nucleotide qualities are absent, and no much larger clonotype sits a single base away. TCR beta CDR3 regions were amplified from RNA transcripts for repertoire sequencing. A first-round RT-PCR used HTBI primers with the Qiagen OneStep RT-PCR kit, followed by a second-round multiplex PCR, size selection and purification. Libraries were sequenced paired-end with 100 bp reads on an Illumina HiSeq2000. Per the authors' processing: SOAPnuke was used to process the reads, throwing out any read that had adapters, had uncalled bases, had a mean Phred below 15, or lacked an exact constant-primer or identifier match. COPE v1.2.5 was used to merge the high-quality paired reads. Clonotypes were defined as unique nucleotide sequences and were aligned to IMGT TRB V, D and J references using MiTCR v1.1. The analysis was limited to V-J combinations with a frequency above 0.0001, which together covered 98% to 99.2% of repertoires. A TCR clonal expansion and chaos score per V-J combination was defined as the ratio of F50 clonal expansion to chaos observed in the TCRdist matrix. Welch's t-statistics and random forest were used to reduce the features to about a dozen V-J combinations, which were then used as input to a naive Bayes classifier. Thyroid-blood repertoire similarity was quantified with the Morisita-Horn index. The public reads were run again by TCRdb, first through fastp at Q25 and then through MiXCR, and only productive beta chains were kept. CDR3 protein duplicates are merged, each entry listing the most common genes and DNA. These V and J calls derive from TCRdb rather than the authors' analysis. The sample records a few hundred thousand distinct CDR3 sequences, roughly 15% of which are singletons. 5.5% to 7% of the sample belongs to the ten largest clones.

The junction carries 19 bases between V and J, which are trimmed by 8 bases and 0 bases respectively. The CDR3 runs 16 residues from the cysteine to the phenylalanine. Just CDR3 DNA is preserved here, 48 bases in frame from base 1. The germline V gene provides CDR1 ENHRY and CDR2 SYGVKD. This sample was taken from a study of Graves' ophthalmopathy and Graves' hyperthyroidism (dated by TCRdb to between 2017 and 2018). Describing the broader study: Peripheral blood was collected before any treatment was given, at the time of initial diagnosis. A discovery set of 95 to 100 patients (roughly 41 ophthalmopathy, 55 to 65 stable hyperthyroidism) was enrolled to explore V-J signatures distinguishing ophthalmopathy from hyperthyroidism. After sampling, hyperthyroidism patients received methimazole starting at 30 mg daily, and ophthalmopathy patients received high-dose intravenous methylprednisolone. In total, approximately 130 blood samples were TCR-sequenced: around 42 ophthalmopathy, around 75 hyperthyroidism and some 17 hyperthyroidism-to-ophthalmopathy patients. An independent validation cohort was composed of some 19 hyperthyroidism patients and 15 to 17 patients who later progressed from hyperthyroidism to ophthalmopathy. T-cell repertoires of thyroid tissue and blood were compared in more than 5 hyperthyroidism patients. The study used TCR beta repertoire signatures to distinguish Graves' ophthalmopathy from Graves' hyperthyroidism and to predict progression to ophthalmopathy. The 90 to 100 discovery patients were randomly split 7:3 into training and test sets. What the study reported, not specific to this receptor: In validation, the model predicted ophthalmopathy progression with about 70% sensitivity and approximately 72% specificity; fewer than 15 predicted patients were CT-confirmed with GO in a median of 6.5 months. In cross-validation, the 13-signature model distinguished ophthalmopathy from stable hyperthyroidism with about 90% sensitivity and nearly 82% specificity, and in the test set the corresponding values were around 80% and 75%. No statistical method was used to set the sample size in advance, and the investigators knew which group each participant was assigned to. Most expanded thyroid clonotypes with frequency above 0.001 were also detected in blood, suggesting blood repertoires may reflect the thyroid immune response.

Hyperthyroidism was defined as stable when no progression to ophthalmopathy occurred within 18 months of follow-up. The hyperthyroidism patients were 18 to 65 years old and newly diagnosed, with a disease duration of less than 2 months. Patients with other autoimmune diseases, uncontrolled infections, pregnancy or lactation were excluded. Clinical symptoms, serum thyroxine, TRAb, thyroid ultrasound and orbital computed tomography were used for diagnosis. Using Ficoll-Paque density gradient centrifugation, PBMCs were isolated from 8.5 to 10 ml of fresh peripheral blood. Total RNA was extracted using Trizol reagent, and RNA quality was checked on an Agilent 2100 Bioanalyzer.

The sequenced material came from peripheral blood. The chain is assembled from TRBV10-3 and TRBJ1-1, with a weak D call of TRBD1 (5 bases match). The origin of this receptor is a woman under 30 with stable Graves' hyperthyroidism. Donor details come from another sample of the same person, matched by shared clones. The CDR3 reads CAIHPGRGTMNTEAFF. The base sequence is TGTGCCATCCACCCGGGGCGCGGAACGATGAACACTGAAGCTTTCTTT.